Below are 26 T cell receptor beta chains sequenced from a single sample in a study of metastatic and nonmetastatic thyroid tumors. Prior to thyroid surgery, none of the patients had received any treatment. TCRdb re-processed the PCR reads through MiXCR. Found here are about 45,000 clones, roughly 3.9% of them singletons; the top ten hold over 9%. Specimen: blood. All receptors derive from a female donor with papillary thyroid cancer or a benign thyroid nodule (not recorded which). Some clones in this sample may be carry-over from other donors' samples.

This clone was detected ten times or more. The CDR3 here is CASSVNREDGTDTQYF. In nucleotides, the CDR3 is TGTGCCAGCAGCGTGAATAGGGAGGACGGCACAGATACGCAGTATTTT. V gene TRBV9 combines with J gene TRBJ2-3, with a tentative D call TRBD2 (6 bases). Trimming stripped 2 bases from V and 1 base from J, with 14 bases between. This CDR3 has 16 amino acids. CDR1 SGDLS and CDR2 YYNGEE come from the germline V gene.

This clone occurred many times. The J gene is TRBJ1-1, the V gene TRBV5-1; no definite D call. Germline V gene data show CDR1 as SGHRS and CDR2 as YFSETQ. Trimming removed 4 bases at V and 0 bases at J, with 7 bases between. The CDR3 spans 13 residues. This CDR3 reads CASSPGVNTEAFF. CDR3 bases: TGCGCCAGCAGCCCCGGGGTGAACACTGAAGCTTTCTTT.

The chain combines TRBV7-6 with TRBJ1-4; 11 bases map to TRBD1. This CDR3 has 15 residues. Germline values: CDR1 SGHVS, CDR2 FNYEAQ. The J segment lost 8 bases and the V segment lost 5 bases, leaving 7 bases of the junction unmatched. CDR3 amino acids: CASSLADRGHEKLFF. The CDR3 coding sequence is TGTGCCAGCAGCCTCGCGGACAGGGGGCACGAAAAACTGTTTTTT. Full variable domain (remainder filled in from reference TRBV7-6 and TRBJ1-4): GAGVSQSPRYKVTKRGQDVALRCDPISGHVSLYWYRQALGQGPEFLTYFNYEAQQDKSGLPNDRFSAERPEGSISTLTIQRTEQRDSAMYRCASSLADRGHEKLFFGSGTQLSVL.

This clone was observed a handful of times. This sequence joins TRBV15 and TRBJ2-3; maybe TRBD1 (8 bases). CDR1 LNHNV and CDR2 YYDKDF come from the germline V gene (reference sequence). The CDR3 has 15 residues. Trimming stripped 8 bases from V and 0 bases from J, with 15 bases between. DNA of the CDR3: TGTGCCACCGGACAGGGACTAACTAGCACAGATACGCAGTATTTT. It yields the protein CATGQGLTSTDTQYF.

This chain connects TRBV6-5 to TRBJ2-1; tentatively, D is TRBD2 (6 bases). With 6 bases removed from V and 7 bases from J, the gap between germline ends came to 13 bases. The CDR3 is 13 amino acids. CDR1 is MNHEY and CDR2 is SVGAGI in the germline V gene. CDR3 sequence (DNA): TGTGCCAGCAGCTTAGGAGGGGATAATGAGCAGTTCTTC. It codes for CASSLGGDNEQFF.

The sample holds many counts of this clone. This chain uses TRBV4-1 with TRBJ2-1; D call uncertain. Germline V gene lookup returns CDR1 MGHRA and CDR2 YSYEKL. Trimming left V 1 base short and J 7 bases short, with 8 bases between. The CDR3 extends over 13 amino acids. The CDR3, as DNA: TGCGCCAGCAGCCAAGTGTACAGAAATGAGCAGTTCTTC. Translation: CASSQVYRNEQFF.

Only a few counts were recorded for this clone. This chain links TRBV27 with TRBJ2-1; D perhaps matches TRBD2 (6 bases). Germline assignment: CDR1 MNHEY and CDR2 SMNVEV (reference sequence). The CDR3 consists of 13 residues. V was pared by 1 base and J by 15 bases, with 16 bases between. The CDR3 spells CASSLFSGAGWFF. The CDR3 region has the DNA TGTGCCAGCAGTTTATTCTCTGGCGCGGGGTGGTTCTTC.

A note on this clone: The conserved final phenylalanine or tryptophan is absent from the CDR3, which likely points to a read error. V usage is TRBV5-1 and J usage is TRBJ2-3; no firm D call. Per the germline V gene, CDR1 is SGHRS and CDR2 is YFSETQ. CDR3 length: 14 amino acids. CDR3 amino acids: CASSLGGYTDTQYL. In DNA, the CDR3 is TGCGCCAGCAGCTTGGGTGGCTACACAGATACACAGTATTTA.

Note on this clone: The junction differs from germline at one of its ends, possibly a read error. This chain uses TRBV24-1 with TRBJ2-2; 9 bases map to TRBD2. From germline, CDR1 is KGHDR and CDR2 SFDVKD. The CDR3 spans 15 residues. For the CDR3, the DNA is TGTGCCGCCAGTGATTTAGCGGGAGACACCGGGGAGCTGTTTTTT. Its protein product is CAASDLAGDTGELFF.

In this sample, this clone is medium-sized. CDR3 nucleotides: TGTGCCAGCAACTCCGGTACTAGCGATCACGGGGAGCTGTTTTTT. Its protein is CASNSGTSDHGELFF. V usage is TRBV6-2 or TRBV6-3 and J usage is TRBJ2-2, with 7 nucleotides matching TRBD2. There are 15 residues in the CDR3. From germline, CDR1 is MNHEY and CDR2 SVGEGT. Trimming took 7 bases from V and 7 from J; bases not matched to a gene: 12.

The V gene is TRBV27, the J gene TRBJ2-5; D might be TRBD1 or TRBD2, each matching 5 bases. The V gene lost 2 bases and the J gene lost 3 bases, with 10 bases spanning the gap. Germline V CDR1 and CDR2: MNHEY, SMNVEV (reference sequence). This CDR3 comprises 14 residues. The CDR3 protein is CASSLRGREETQYF. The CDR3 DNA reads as TGTGCCAGCAGTTTACGGGGCAGAGAAGAGACCCAGTACTTC.

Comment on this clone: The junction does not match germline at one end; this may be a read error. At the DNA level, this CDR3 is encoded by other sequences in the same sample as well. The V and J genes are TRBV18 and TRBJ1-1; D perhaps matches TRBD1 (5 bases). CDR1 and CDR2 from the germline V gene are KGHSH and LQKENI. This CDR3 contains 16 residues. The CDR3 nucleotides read TGTGCCAGTTCACCACCAACAGGATCAAGGAACACTGAAGCTTTCTTT. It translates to CASSPPTGSRNTEAFF.

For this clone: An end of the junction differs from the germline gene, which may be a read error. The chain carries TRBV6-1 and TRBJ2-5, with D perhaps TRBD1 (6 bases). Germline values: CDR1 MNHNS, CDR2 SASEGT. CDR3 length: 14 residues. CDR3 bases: TGCGCCAGCAGCGATGGGACAATTCAAGAGACCCGGTACTTC. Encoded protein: CASSDGTIQETRYF.

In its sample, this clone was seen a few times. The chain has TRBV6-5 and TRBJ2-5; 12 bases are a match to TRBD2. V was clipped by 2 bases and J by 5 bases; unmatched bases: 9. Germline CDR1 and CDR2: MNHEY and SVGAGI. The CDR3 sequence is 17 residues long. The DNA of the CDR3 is TGTGCCAGCAGTTACAGGCCTAGCGGGAGGGCCGGGGAGACCCAGTACTTC. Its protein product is CASSYRPSGRAGETQYF.

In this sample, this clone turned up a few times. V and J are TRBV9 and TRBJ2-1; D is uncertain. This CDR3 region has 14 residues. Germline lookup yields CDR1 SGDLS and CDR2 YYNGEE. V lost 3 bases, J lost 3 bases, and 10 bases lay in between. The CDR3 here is CASSARHNYNEQFF. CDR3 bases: TGTGCCAGCAGCGCCCGACATAACTACAATGAGCAGTTCTTC.

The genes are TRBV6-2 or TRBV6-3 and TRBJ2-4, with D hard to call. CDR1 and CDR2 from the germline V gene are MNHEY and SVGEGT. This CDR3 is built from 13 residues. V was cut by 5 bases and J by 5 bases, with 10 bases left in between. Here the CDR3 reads CASSPHVQNIQYF. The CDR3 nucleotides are TGTGCCAGCAGTCCGCACGTCCAAAACATTCAGTACTTC.

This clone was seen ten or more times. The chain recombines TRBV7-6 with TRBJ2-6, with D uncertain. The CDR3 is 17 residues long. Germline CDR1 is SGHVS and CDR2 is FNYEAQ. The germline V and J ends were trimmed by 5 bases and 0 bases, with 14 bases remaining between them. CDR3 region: CASSLRVVGSGANVLTF. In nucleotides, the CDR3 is TGTGCCAGCAGCCTAAGGGTAGTCGGCTCTGGGGCCAACGTCCTGACTTTC.

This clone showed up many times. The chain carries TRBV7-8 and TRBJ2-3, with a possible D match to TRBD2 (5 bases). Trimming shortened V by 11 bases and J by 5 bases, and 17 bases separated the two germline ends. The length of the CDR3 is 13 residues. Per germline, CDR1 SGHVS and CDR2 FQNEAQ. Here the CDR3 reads CAAAGELRDTQYF. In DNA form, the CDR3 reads TGTGCCGCAGCCGGGGAGTTGAGAGATACGCAGTATTTT.

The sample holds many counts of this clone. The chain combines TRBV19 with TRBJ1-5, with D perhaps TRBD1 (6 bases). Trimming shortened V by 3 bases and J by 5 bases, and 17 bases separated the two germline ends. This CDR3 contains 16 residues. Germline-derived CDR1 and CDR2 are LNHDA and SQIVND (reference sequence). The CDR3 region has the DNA TGTGCCAGTAGTATTGGGGGCAGGGAAGAGTATCAGCCCCAGCATTTT. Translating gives CASSIGGREEYQPQHF.

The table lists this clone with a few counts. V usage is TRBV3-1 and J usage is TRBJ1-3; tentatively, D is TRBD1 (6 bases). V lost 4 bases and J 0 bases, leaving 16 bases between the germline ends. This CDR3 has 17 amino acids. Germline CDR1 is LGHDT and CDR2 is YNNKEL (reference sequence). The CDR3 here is CASSPSGGQTSGNTIYF. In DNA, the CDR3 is TGTGCCAGCAGCCCCTCGGGGGGACAAACCTCTGGAAACACCATATATTTT.

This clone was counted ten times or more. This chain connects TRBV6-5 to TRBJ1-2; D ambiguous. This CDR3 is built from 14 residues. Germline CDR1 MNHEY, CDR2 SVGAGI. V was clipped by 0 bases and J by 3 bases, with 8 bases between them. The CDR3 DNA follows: TGTGCCAGCAGTTACTCGAAGGGAGACTATGGCTACACCTTC. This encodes CASSYSKGDYGYTF.

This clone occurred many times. CDR3 bases: TGCGCCAGCAGCTTGGTTACTTTGGCGGGAGTCTACACAGATACGCAGTATTTT. It codes for CASSLVTLAGVYTDTQYF. The V and J genes are TRBV5-1 and TRBJ2-3; 7 positions agree with TRBD2. From germline, CDR1 is SGHRS and CDR2 YFSETQ. V was pared by 0 bases and J by 2 bases, with 12 bases of the junction left unmatched. There are 18 residues in the CDR3.

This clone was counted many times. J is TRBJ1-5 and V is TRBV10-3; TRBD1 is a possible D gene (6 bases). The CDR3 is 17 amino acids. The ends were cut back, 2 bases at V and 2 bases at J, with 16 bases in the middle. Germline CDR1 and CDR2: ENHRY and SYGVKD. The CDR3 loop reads CAISEPAAGAGNQPQHF. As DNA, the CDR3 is TGTGCCATCAGTGAGCCAGCCGCGGGGGCAGGCAATCAGCCCCAGCATTTT.

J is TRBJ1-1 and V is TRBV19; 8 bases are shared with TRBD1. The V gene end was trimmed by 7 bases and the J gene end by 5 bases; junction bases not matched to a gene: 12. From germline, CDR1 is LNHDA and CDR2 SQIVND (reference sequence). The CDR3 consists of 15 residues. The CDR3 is CASTPCTGGRTEAFF. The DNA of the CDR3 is TGTGCCAGTACCCCCTGTACAGGGGGAAGGACTGAAGCTTTCTTT. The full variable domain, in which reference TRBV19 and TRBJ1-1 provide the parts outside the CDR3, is DGGITQSPKYLFRKEGQNVTLSCEQNLNHDAMYWYRQDPGQGLRLIYYSQIVNDFQKGDIAEGYSVSREKKESFPLTVTSAQKNPTAFYLCASTPCTGGRTEAFFGQGTRLTVV.

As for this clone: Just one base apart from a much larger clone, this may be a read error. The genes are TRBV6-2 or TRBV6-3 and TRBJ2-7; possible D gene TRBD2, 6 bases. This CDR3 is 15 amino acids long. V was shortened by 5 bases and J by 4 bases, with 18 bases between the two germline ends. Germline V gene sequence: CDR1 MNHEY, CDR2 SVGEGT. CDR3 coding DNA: TGTGCCAGCAGTGACATTGGGACGGGGGATTACGAGCAGTACTTC. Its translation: CASSDIGTGDYEQYF.

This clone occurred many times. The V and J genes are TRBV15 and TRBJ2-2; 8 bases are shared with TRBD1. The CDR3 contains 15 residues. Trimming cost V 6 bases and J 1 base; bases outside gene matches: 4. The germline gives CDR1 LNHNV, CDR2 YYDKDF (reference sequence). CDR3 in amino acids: CATRGGTGNTGELFF. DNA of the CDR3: TGTGCCACCAGAGGGGGGACAGGGAACACCGGGGAGCTGTTTTTT.